This T cell receptor beta chain came from a study of control samples from healthy donors and cancer patients (dated by TCRdb to the early 2020s). On this clone: This receptor's antigen is unknown. It has no much larger one-base neighbor in the sample; base qualities were not kept.

Via the germline V gene (reference sequence), CDR1 is SGHKS and CDR2 YYEKEE. The trim is 4 bases for V and 0 bases for J, with a gap of 11 bases between the germline ends. From the cysteine through the phenylalanine, the CDR3 covers 14 amino acids. Just CDR3 DNA is preserved here, 42 bases in frame from base 1. Receptors were amplified or captured by the immunoSEQ multiplex PCR assay. Held by TCRdb, this immuneACCESS table contains in-frame sequences only and omits some clones. Under half of the omission traces to an unresolved V gene where checked; the cause of the rest is unknown. This sample lists under 450,000 clones; more than 80% were detected once. The ten largest clones add up to around 6.8% of the sample.

The chain is assembled from TRBV5-5 and TRBJ2-7, with the D call perhaps TRBD1 or TRBD2, each one matching 5 bases. The sequence came from a man aged 35 to 55 with head and neck cancer. Source material: PBMCs. This receptor has the CDR3 CASSRDGLSYEQYF. The nucleotide sequence reads TGTGCCAGCAGCAGGGACGGTCTCTCCTACGAGCAGTACTTC.